The 30 T cell receptor beta chains reported below all come from one sample, sequenced in a study of response to subunit inactivated influenza vaccine. In TCRdb, the RT-PCR reads were re-called with MiXCR into one record per CDR3 protein. The sample contains 750,000 to 850,000 distinct CDR3 sequences, less than 20% of which appear only once. The source was PBMCs from blood, collected around 5 days after vaccination. These receptors were obtained from a man aged 45 to 65 who received an inactivated influenza vaccine.

This clonotype came up a few times. V and J are TRBV28 and TRBJ2-1; D ambiguous. CDR3 length: 16 residues. V lost 2 bases and J 9 bases, leaving 20 bases between the germline ends. Germline V gives CDR1 MDHEN, CDR2 SYDVKM. CDR3: CASSLGVPILIGEQFF. The CDR3 region has the DNA TGTGCCAGCAGTTTAGGAGTGCCAATTCTAATCGGTGAGCAGTTCTTC. Looking up the rest from reference TRBV28 and TRBJ2-1 gives the full variable domain: DVKVTQSSRYLVKRTGEKVFLECVQDMDHENMFWYRQDPGLGLRLIYFSYDVKMKEKGDIPEGYSVSREKKERFSLILESASTNQTSMYLCASSLGVPILIGEQFFGPGTRLTVL.

The V gene is TRBV15, the J gene TRBJ2-5; no firm D call. This CDR3 is built from 13 residues. Germline CDR1 is LNHNV and CDR2 is YYDKDF (reference sequence). The ends were cut back, 0 bases at V and 3 bases at J, with 5 bases in the middle. The CDR3 region has the DNA TGTGCCACCAGCAGAGATGTGAAAGAGACCCAGTACTTC. Amino acids: CATSRDVKETQYF.

This clonotype has a count of ten or more. This chain joins TRBV20-1 and TRBJ1-4, with TRBD1 matching 9 bases. With V trimmed by 5 bases and J by 6 bases, 4 bases remained unmatched. In germline, CDR1 is DFQATT, CDR2 SNEGSKA (reference sequence). The CDR3 contains 13 residues. The chain's CDR3 is CSAQDRGYEKLFF. CDR3 DNA: TGCAGTGCTCAGGACAGGGGTTATGAAAAACTGTTTTTT.

This chain links TRBV28 with TRBJ2-3; D might be TRBD1 or TRBD2, each matching 5 bases. The CDR3 is 13 amino acids. Germline V gene lookup returns CDR1 MDHEN and CDR2 SYDVKM. V shed 7 bases and J shed 5 bases, with 13 bases lying between them. The CDR3 DNA sequence: TGTGCCAGCAAACCTTCTGGGGGAGATACGCAGTATTTT. Translation gives CASKPSGGDTQYF.

The chain is built from TRBV5-5 and TRBJ2-3; tentative D call: TRBD1 (5 bases). The CDR3 is made up of 17 amino acids. Germline V gives CDR1 SGHKS, CDR2 YYEKEE (reference sequence). V dropped 2 bases and J dropped 1 base, with 17 bases sitting between them. This CDR3 reads CASSLSLQGLGTDTQYF. CDR3 coding DNA: TGTGCCAGCAGCTTATCCCTCCAGGGATTGGGCACAGATACGCAGTATTTT.

The gene calls are TRBV6-2 or TRBV6-3 and TRBJ1-2; possibly TRBD1 for D (5 bases). The CDR3 sequence is 16 residues long. Trimming shortened V by 5 bases and J by 0 bases, and 16 bases separated the two germline ends. In germline, CDR1 is MNHEY, CDR2 SVGEGT. In nucleotides, the CDR3 is TGTGCCAGCAGTACCGATCGACAGCTGACTAACTATGGCTACACCTTC. Residues: CASSTDRQLTNYGYTF.

This clonotype has more than one count but fewer than ten. This sequence joins TRBV24-1 and TRBJ2-1; TRBD1 matches at 10 bases. Germline trimming cut 4 bases from V and 7 bases from J; bases unmatched to any gene: 12. Germline values: CDR1 KGHDR, CDR2 SFDVKD. CDR3 length: 17 amino acids. For the CDR3, the DNA is TGTGCCACCAGTGAACCAGCTGACAGGGGGCTAAAGAATGAGCAGTTCTTC. This gives the protein CATSEPADRGLKNEQFF.

V usage is TRBV29-1 and J usage is TRBJ2-7, with unresolved D. The CDR3 consists of 14 residues. The V end was cut by 4 bases, the J end by 0 bases, with 13 bases between. Germline V gene sequence: CDR1 SQVTM, CDR2 ANQGSEA. The CDR3 region has the DNA TGCAGCGTTGCTACCCGGCTACTCTCCTACGAGCAGTACTTC. Translating gives CSVATRLLSYEQYF.

The rearrangement links TRBV2 to TRBJ1-5; D remains unclear. Germline loops: CDR1 SNHLY, CDR2 FYNNEI. There are 14 residues in the CDR3. V was clipped by 3 bases and J by 3 bases, with 9 bases between them. CDR3 amino acids: CASSDGGPNQPQHF. The CDR3 DNA reads as TGTGCCAGCAGTGACGGTGGTCCCAATCAGCCCCAGCATTTT.

J is TRBJ2-1 and V is TRBV7-8; TRBD2 matches at 9 bases. The J segment lost 0 bases and the V segment lost 2 bases, leaving 5 bases of the junction unmatched. The V gene's germline CDR1 is SGHVS and CDR2 FQNEAQ. The CDR3 extends over 17 amino acids. CDR3 nucleotide sequence: TGTGCCAGCAGCTTAAGTTTGGGACTAGCCTCCTACAATGAGCAGTTCTTC. Translated: CASSLSLGLASYNEQFF.

This clonotype turned up a few times. This rearrangement joins TRBV20-1 to TRBJ2-5; unclear D gene. V was trimmed by 5 bases and J by 3 bases, leaving 16 bases between them. The CDR3 runs to 14 residues. Germline CDR1 is DFQATT and CDR2 is SNEGSKA (reference sequence). In nucleotides, the CDR3 is TGCAGTGCTCCCCCCACTGGGCAGAAAGAGACCCAGTACTTC. Residues: CSAPPTGQKETQYF.

This clonotype was observed a handful of times. The CDR3 protein is CASRPAGAAEAFF. The CDR3 bases are TGTGCCAGCAGGCCCGCGGGGGCAGCTGAAGCTTTCTTT. The chain recombines TRBV6-2 or TRBV6-3 with TRBJ1-1, with D possibly TRBD1 on 6 matching bases. Germline CDR1 MNHEY, CDR2 SVGEGT. V gave up 6 bases and J gave up 6 bases, with 14 bases separating them. CDR3 length: 13 residues.

CDR3 sequence reads: CASSQGLAGSAGETQYF. As DNA, the CDR3 is TGCGCCAGCAGCCAGGGACTAGCGGGATCAGCGGGGGAGACCCAGTACTTC. The V and J genes are TRBV4-3 and TRBJ2-5; TRBD2 matches at 13 bases. The J segment lost 5 bases and the V segment lost 3 bases, leaving 9 bases of the junction unmatched. This CDR3 has 17 residues. Germline CDR1 LGHNA, CDR2 YSLEER.

The J gene is TRBJ2-5, the V gene TRBV30; D unresolved. With 1 base removed from V and 5 bases from J, the gap between germline ends came to 11 bases. CDR1 GTSNPN and CDR2 SVGIG come from the germline V gene (reference sequence). The CDR3 runs to 13 residues. CDR3 in DNA: TGTGCCTGGAGTGGTCAGGTACGGGAGACCCAGTACTTC. Translated: CAWSGQVRETQYF.

The V and J genes are TRBV5-1 and TRBJ2-3; 11 nucleotides align to TRBD2. Germline trimming cut 0 bases from V and 3 bases from J; bases unmatched to any gene: 6. Germline CDR1 and CDR2: SGHRS and YFSETQ. The CDR3 has 17 amino acids. The CDR3 loop reads CASSLGLAGGWTDTQYF. The CDR3 DNA reads TGCGCCAGCAGCTTGGGCCTAGCGGGAGGATGGACAGATACGCAGTATTTT.

This clonotype has just a few counts. The V gene is TRBV12-3 or TRBV12-4, the J gene TRBJ1-5, with D maybe TRBD1 (5 bases). Trimming cost V 1 base and J 5 bases, with 15 bases left between them. The CDR3 is 16 residues long. CDR3 residues: CASSLDPGTADQPQHF. CDR3 bases: TGTGCCAGCAGTTTAGATCCCGGGACGGCAGATCAGCCCCAGCATTTT.

This clonotype was counted between two and nine times. V and J are TRBV7-8 and TRBJ1-5, with 7 bases lining up with TRBD1. The germline gives CDR1 SGHVS, CDR2 FQNEAQ. V lost 1 base to trimming and J lost 0 bases; unmatched junction nucleotides: 0. The CDR3 loop spans 15 amino acids. The CDR3 region has the DNA TGTGCCAGCAGCTTAGAGGGGGCTAGCAATCAGCCCCAGCATTTT. Its protein product is CASSLEGASNQPQHF.

This clonotype was observed a handful of times. The chain employs TRBV10-3 and TRBJ2-1; 13 positions match TRBD2. CDR3 length: 17 amino acids. Germline V CDR1 and CDR2: ENHRY, SYGVKD. V gave up 4 bases and J gave up 9 bases; unmatched junction bases: 12. This CDR3 is CAISAVPGLAGSGEQFF. CDR3 bases: TGTGCCATCAGTGCCGTCCCGGGACTAGCGGGATCAGGTGAGCAGTTCTTC.

The V gene is TRBV10-3, the J gene TRBJ2-7; 13 bases map to TRBD2. Germline V CDR1 and CDR2: ENHRY, SYGVKD. This CDR3 contains 16 residues. The V gene end was trimmed by 0 bases and the J gene end by 7 bases; junction bases not matched to a gene: 6. In DNA, the CDR3 is TGTGCCATCAGTGAGTCTAGGACTAGCGGGAGAACGGAGCAGTACTTC. As protein: CAISESRTSGRTEQYF.

V gene TRBV20-1 combines with J gene TRBJ2-7; 9 bases agree with TRBD2. This CDR3 region has 15 residues. Germline CDR1 DFQATT, CDR2 SNEGSKA (reference sequence). V dropped 3 bases and J dropped 2; count of bases not matched to a gene: 8. The CDR3 nucleotides read TGCAGTGCTAGGATCCCGACTAGCGGCCCCTACGAGCAGTACTTC. It specifies CSARIPTSGPYEQYF.

As concerns this clonotype: A much larger clone lies one base from this, so it may be a read error. The chain has TRBV20-1 and TRBJ2-7, with TRBD2 matching over 8 bases. The V gene's germline CDR1 is DFQATT and CDR2 SNEGSKA (reference sequence). This CDR3 region has 15 residues. CDR3 DNA: TGCAGTGCTAGGGGGGTACTAGCGGAGATATACGAGCGGTACTTC. The encoded protein is CSARGVLAEIYERYF.

To note about this clonotype: The junction differs from germline at one of its ends, possibly a read error. The J gene is TRBJ2-7, the V gene TRBV15; TRBD2 is a possible D gene (6 bases). Germline values: CDR1 LNHNV, CDR2 YYDKDF (reference sequence). The CDR3 totals 13 residues. The CDR3 DNA is TGTTCCACCAGCAGAGATAGCGGTTACGAGCAGTACTTC. Amino acids: CSTSRDSGYEQYF.

V is TRBV12-3 or TRBV12-4 and J is TRBJ1-2; D is perhaps TRBD1 (6 bases). This CDR3 contains 15 residues. V was shortened by 3 bases and J by 2 bases, with 13 bases between the two germline ends. The CDR3 loop is CASSLIWTENYGYTF. In DNA form, the CDR3 reads TGTGCCAGCAGTTTGATTTGGACAGAAAACTATGGCTACACCTTC.

This clonotype was counted many times. The chain recombines TRBV29-1 with TRBJ2-7; D unclear. The germline V gene encodes CDR1 SQVTM and CDR2 ANQGSEA. This CDR3 region has 12 residues. Trimming left V 1 base short and J 1 base short, with 5 bases between. The CDR3 is CSVEAGSYEQYF. CDR3 DNA sequence: TGCAGCGTTGAAGCAGGTTCCTACGAGCAGTACTTC.

This clonotype was observed at least ten times. The chain uses TRBV6-2 or TRBV6-3 and TRBJ2-2; no clear D. CDR1 is MNHEY, CDR2 SVGEGT, per germline. The germline V and J ends were trimmed by 4 bases and 6 bases, with 6 bases remaining between them. The CDR3 contains 12 residues. CDR3 residues: CASSLRSGELFF. The CDR3, as DNA: TGTGCCAGCAGTTTGAGGTCCGGGGAGCTGTTTTTT.

This clonotype was counted a few times. V usage is TRBV7-9 and J usage is TRBJ2-1, with 13 positions matching TRBD2. The V gene's germline CDR1 is SEHNR and CDR2 FQNEAQ (reference sequence). CDR3 length: 12 residues. V gave up 4 bases and J gave up 14 bases; unmatched junction bases: 2. CDR3 nucleotide sequence: TGTGCCAGCAGCTACGGGACTAGCGGGGAGTTCTTC. The encoded protein is CASSYGTSGEFF. The full variable domain, its missing parts supplied by reference TRBV7-9 and TRBJ2-1, is DTGVSQNPRHKITKRGQNVTFRCDPISEHNRLYWYRQTLGQGPEFLTYFQNEAQLEKSRLLSDRFSAERPKGSFSTLEIQRTEQGDSAMYLCASSYGTSGEFFGPGTRLTVL.

This clonotype was detected only a few times. The chain couples TRBV20-1 to TRBJ1-4, with D unclear. Trimming removed 1 base from V and 8 bases from J, with 14 bases in between. The CDR3 covers 14 residues. The germline CDR1 and CDR2 sequences are DFQATT and SNEGSKA (reference sequence). CDR3 protein: CSARVAGFGEKLFF. The CDR3 nucleotides are TGCAGTGCTAGAGTCGCCGGGTTTGGAGAAAAACTGTTTTTT.

This clonotype was observed a handful of times. J is TRBJ2-2 and V is TRBV12-3 or TRBV12-4; 12 bases match TRBD1. The CDR3 spans 16 residues. V lost 6 bases, J lost 4 bases, and 6 bases stayed unmatched. For the CDR3, the DNA is TGTGCCAGCAGGGGGACAGGGGGCGGCGGCACCGGGGAGCTGTTTTTT. This encodes CASRGTGGGGTGELFF.

This clonotype came up a few times. The CDR3 sequence is CASSRVGLADFYNEQFF. The CDR3 region has the DNA TGTGCCAGCAGCCGGGTAGGACTAGCGGACTTCTACAATGAGCAGTTCTTC. This chain uses TRBV3-1 with TRBJ2-1, with 10 bases lining up with TRBD2. The CDR3 spans 17 residues. Germline CDR1 LGHDT, CDR2 YNNKEL (reference sequence). Trimming cost V 4 bases and J 3 bases; bases outside gene matches: 9.

This chain uses TRBV5-5 with TRBJ2-2; 9 bases are shared with TRBD1. Trimming cost V 3 bases and J 7 bases; bases outside gene matches: 13. Germline V CDR1 and CDR2: SGHKS, YYEKEE (reference sequence). This CDR3 is built from 17 residues. In nucleotides, the CDR3 is TGTGCCAGCAGCTCCCATCTGGACAGGGGAATTAACGGGGAGCTGTTTTTT. Its translation is CASSSHLDRGINGELFF. Filled out from reference TRBV5-5 and TRBJ2-2, the complete variable domain reads DAGVTQSPTHLIKTRGQQVTLRCSPISGHKSVSWYQQVLGQGPQFIFQYYEKEERGRGNFPDRFSARQFPNYSSELNVNALLLGDSALYLCASSSHLDRGINGELFFGEGSRLTVL.